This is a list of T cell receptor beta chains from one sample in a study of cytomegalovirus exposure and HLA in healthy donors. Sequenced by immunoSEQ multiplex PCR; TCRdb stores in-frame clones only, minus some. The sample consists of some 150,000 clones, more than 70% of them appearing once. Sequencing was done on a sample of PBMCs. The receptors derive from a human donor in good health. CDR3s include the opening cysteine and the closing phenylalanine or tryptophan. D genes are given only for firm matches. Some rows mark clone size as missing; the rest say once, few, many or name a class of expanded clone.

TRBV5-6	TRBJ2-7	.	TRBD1	CASRYGQGYSEQYF	TGTGCCAGCAGATATGGACAGGGGTACTCCGAGCAGTACTTC
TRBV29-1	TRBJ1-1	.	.	CSVELLTGTQAFF	TGCAGCGTCGAACTTCTGACCGGGACACAGGCTTTCTTT
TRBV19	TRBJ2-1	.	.	CASSLRGTLNNEQFF	TGTGCCAGTAGTCTACGCGGGACCCTTAACAATGAGCAGTTCTTC
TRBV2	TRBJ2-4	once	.	CASMDRSKNIQYF	TGTGCCAGTATGGACAGATCCAAAAACATTCAGTACTTC
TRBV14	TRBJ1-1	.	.	CASSNSLTGLAFF	TGTGCCAGCAGCAATTCCCTTACAGGGCTTGCTTTCTTT
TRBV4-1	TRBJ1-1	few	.	CASSEIRENTEAFF	TGCGCCAGCAGCGAGATCCGGGAGAACACTGAAGCTTTCTTT
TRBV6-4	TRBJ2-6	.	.	CASSDLSGANVLTF	TGTGCCAGCAGTGATTTATCTGGGGCCAACGTCCTGACTTTC
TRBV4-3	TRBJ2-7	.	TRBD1	CASSQQTGMAYEQYF	TGCGCCAGCAGCCAACAGACAGGGATGGCCTACGAGCAGTACTTC
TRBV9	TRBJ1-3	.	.	CASSVAAGSGNTIYF	TGTGCCAGCAGCGTAGCGGCAGGCTCTGGAAACACCATATATTTT
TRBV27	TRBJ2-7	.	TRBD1	CASTPEGQGFYEQYF	TGTGCCAGCACCCCGGAGGGACAGGGTTTCTACGAGCAGTACTTC
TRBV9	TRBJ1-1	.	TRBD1	CASGRQGDTEAFF	TGTGCCAGCGGTCGACAGGGGGACACTGAAGCTTTCTTT
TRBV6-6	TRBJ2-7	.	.	CASSHGSSYEQYF	TGTGCCAGCAGTCACGGGAGCTCCTACGAGCAGTACTTC
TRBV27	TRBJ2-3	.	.	CASSILVSDTQYF	TGTGCCAGCAGTATACTAGTTTCCGATACGCAGTATTTT